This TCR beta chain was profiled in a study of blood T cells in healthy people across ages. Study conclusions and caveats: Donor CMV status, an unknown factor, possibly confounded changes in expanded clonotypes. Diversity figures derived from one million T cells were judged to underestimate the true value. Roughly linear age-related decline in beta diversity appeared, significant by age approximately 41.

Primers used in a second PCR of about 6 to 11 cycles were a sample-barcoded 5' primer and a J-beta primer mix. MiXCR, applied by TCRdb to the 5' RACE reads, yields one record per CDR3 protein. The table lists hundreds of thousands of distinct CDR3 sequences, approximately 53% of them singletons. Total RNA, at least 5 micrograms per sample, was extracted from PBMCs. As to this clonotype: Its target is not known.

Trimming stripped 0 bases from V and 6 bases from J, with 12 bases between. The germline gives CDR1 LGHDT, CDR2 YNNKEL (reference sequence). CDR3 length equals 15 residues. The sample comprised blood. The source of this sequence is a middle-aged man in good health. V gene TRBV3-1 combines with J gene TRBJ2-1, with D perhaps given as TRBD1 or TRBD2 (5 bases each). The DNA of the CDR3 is TGTGCCAGCAGCCAAGATTTGGGGGATCCCAATGAGCAGTTCTTC. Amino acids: CASSQDLGDPNEQFF.